This T cell receptor (beta chain) was recovered during a study of CD4 T cells in relation to SARS-CoV-2 and coronaviruses. Before the COVID-19 pandemic, during about 2010-2018, CD4+ T cells were taken from unexposed donors. The cells were cultured for about ten days before CD4+ T cells were isolated. With respect to this clone: Antigen: not known.

Germline V gene sequence: CDR1 ENHRY, CDR2 SYGVKD. After removal of 6 bases from V and 5 bases from J, the junction contained 7 bases not matched to a gene. This CDR3 spans 15 amino acids. Repertoires were generated with immunoSEQ multiplex PCR, while TCRdb's copy carries only in-frame clones and drops some. The data show 15,000 to 20,000 clones, with about four fifths seen just once and roughly a sixth held by the top ten. The receptor's source is a human donor in good health. This sequence joins TRBV10-3 and TRBJ1-5, with 10 bases aligning to TRBD1. The sequencing sample was made of CD4+ T cells from PBMCs, cultured in vitro. The CDR3, as DNA: TGTGCCATCAGAGGGACAGGGGATTGGGATCAGCCCCAGCATTTT. Translation: CAIRGTGDWDQPQHF.